This T cell receptor beta chain was captured by sequencing in a study of cytomegalovirus exposure and HLA in healthy donors. The CDR3 contains 14 residues. Trimming shortened V by 5 bases and J by 2 bases, and 13 bases separated the two germline ends. Germline CDR1 is PRHDT and CDR2 is FYEKMQ (reference sequence). PCR amplification relied on 60 Vbeta primers (plus 13 Jbeta primers). Using immunoSEQ multiplex PCR, the repertoire was profiled, and TCRdb retains in-frame clones only, with some absent. The top ten clones hold 2% to 2.5% of a sample with about 140,000 clones, around 80% of them seen once.

The sequencing sample was made of PBMCs. This TCR was sampled from a man in his thirties or forties in good health and CMV-seronegative. The rearrangement links TRBV13 to TRBJ2-7, with D possibly being TRBD1 (6 bases). DNA for the CDR3: TGTGCCAGCAGCCCCCTAGGGGACACCTACGAGCAGTACTTC. Translated, it gives CASSPLGDTYEQYF.